Each of the 26 T cell receptor beta chains below was sequenced from the same sample in a study of shared clonotypes between healthy human individuals. TCRdb keeps only in-frame clones here, not all; method: immunoSEQ multiplex PCR. This repertoire shows about 2.2 million clones, around 95% found once; its top ten account for about 1.7%. Naive CD8 cells comprised CD45RO-negative, CCR7-positively selected cells, excluding terminally differentiated effector memory CD45RA+ cells. The specimen was naive CD8+ T cells from PBMCs. The receptors stem from a man between 18 and 29 years old in good health. Some clones in this sample may be carry-over from other donors' samples.

J is TRBJ1-1 and V is TRBV13, with TRBD1 as a possible D gene (5 bases). V shed 5 bases and J shed 10 bases, with 11 bases lying between them. The CDR3 is 11 amino acids. Germline-derived CDR1 and CDR2 are PRHDT and FYEKMQ (reference sequence). The chain's CDR3 is CASSTRGRAFF. DNA of the CDR3: TGTGCCAGCAGCACGCGGGGGAGAGCTTTCTTT.

The chain links TRBV6-4 to TRBJ2-1, with 11 bases lining up with TRBD2. CDR1 and CDR2 (germline): MRHNA, SNTAGT. This CDR3 has 14 amino acids. The V gene end was trimmed by 5 bases and the J gene end by 9 bases; junction bases not matched to a gene: 6. CDR3 nucleotides: TGTGCCAGCAGTCTACTAGCGGGAGTACGTGAGCAGTTCTTC. It encodes CASSLLAGVREQFF.

The chain combines TRBV7-6 with TRBJ2-7, with 7 positions matching TRBD2. The J segment lost 2 bases and the V segment lost 6 bases, leaving 10 bases of the junction unmatched. The CDR3 is 15 residues long. CDR1 SGHVS and CDR2 FNYEAQ come from the germline V gene. The DNA of the CDR3 is TGTGCCAGCAGTTGGAGTACTAGCGCAACCTACGAGCAGTACTTC. Translated: CASSWSTSATYEQYF.

The chain links TRBV19 to TRBJ1-1; D possibly corresponds to TRBD1 (5 bases). The CDR3 has 15 amino acids. Trimming took off 3 bases at V and 6 bases at J, with 17 bases between the two ends. Germline values: CDR1 LNHDA, CDR2 SQIVND (reference sequence). This CDR3 is CASSIPRHRGAEAFF. The CDR3 DNA reads as TGTGCCAGTAGTATTCCAAGGCACCGGGGGGCTGAAGCTTTCTTT.

The chain combines TRBV29-1 with TRBJ2-5; no firm D call. Looked up from germline, CDR1 is SQVTM and CDR2 is ANQGSEA. Trimming pared 0 bases from V and 3 bases from J, leaving 11 bases between. This CDR3 comprises 14 residues. This chain's CDR3 is CSVEDLGQKETQYF. The CDR3 nucleotides read TGCAGCGTTGAAGATCTCGGGCAGAAAGAGACCCAGTACTTC.

In its sample, this clone was seen once. V gene TRBV7-2 combines with J gene TRBJ2-3, with TRBD1 matching over 9 bases. Germline V gene lookup returns CDR1 SGHTA and CDR2 FQGNSA. The CDR3 consists of 14 residues. V was pared by 4 bases and J by 3 bases, with 2 bases of the junction left unmatched. The CDR3 sequence is CASSSGTGTDTQYF. The CDR3, as DNA: TGTGCCAGCAGCTCGGGGACAGGGACAGATACGCAGTATTTT.

The chain carries TRBV14 and TRBJ2-7; possible D gene TRBD2, 5 bases. Looked up from germline, CDR1 is SGHDN and CDR2 is FVKESK. This CDR3 has 14 amino acids. V was clipped by 4 bases and J by 0 bases, with 10 bases between them. The CDR3 coding sequence is TGTGCCAGCAGCCGGGAGTTCAGCTCCTACGAGCAGTACTTC. Translation: CASSREFSSYEQYF.

The chain is built from TRBV6-1 and TRBJ2-7, with D perhaps assigned TRBD1 or TRBD2 (5 bases each). CDR1 and CDR2 (germline): MNHNS, SASEGT. The CDR3 runs 15 residues. V lost 4 bases and J lost 7, with 20 bases in between. CDR3: CASSGTGTSAREQYF. In DNA, the CDR3 is TGTGCCAGCAGTGGGACCGGGACGTCAGCACGGGAGCAGTACTTC.

This clone was observed a handful of times. V and J are TRBV2 and TRBJ1-5, with TRBD1 matching over 7 bases. This CDR3 region has 14 residues. The germline V gene encodes CDR1 SNHLY and CDR2 FYNNEI. Trimming cost V 7 bases and J 3 bases; bases outside gene matches: 6. This chain's CDR3 is CASNGDSLNQPQHF. The CDR3 DNA follows: TGTGCCAGCAATGGGGACAGCCTCAATCAGCCCCAGCATTTT.

The rearrangement joins TRBV28 to TRBJ1-4; D call uncertain. In germline, CDR1 is MDHEN, CDR2 SYDVKM. V lost 7 bases and J 0 bases, leaving 12 bases between the germline ends. The length of the CDR3 is 15 residues. CDR3 sequence (DNA): TGTGCCAGCACCCTAGACACCTCAACTAATGAAAAACTGTTTTTT. This encodes CASTLDTSTNEKLFF. The full variable domain, completed using reference TRBV28 and TRBJ1-4, is DVKVTQSSRYLVKRTGEKVFLECVQDMDHENMFWYRQDPGLGLRLIYFSYDVKMKEKGDIPEGYSVSREKKERFSLILESASTNQTSMYLCASTLDTSTNEKLFFGSGTQLSVL.

The rearrangement links TRBV6-6 to TRBJ1-3; no firm D call. Germline V lookup: CDR1 MNHNY, CDR2 SVGAGI (reference sequence). CDR3 length: 16 residues. The V gene lost 6 bases and the J gene lost 0 bases, with 15 bases spanning the gap. CDR3 sequence (DNA): TGTGCCAGCAGAAACCAGAACCCCGACTCTGGAAACACCATATATTTT. It translates to CASRNQNPDSGNTIYF.

The CDR3, as DNA: TGTGCCAGCAGATTCAGGAGCAGGGCTCAGCCCCAGCATTTT. The encoded protein is CASRFRSRAQPQHF. The V and J genes are TRBV28 and TRBJ1-5; D might be TRBD1 (5 bases). The CDR3 is made up of 14 amino acids. Germline V gives CDR1 MDHEN, CDR2 SYDVKM. Trimming pared 6 bases from V and 6 bases from J, leaving 15 bases between.

The chain uses TRBV4-1 and TRBJ2-5; 9 nucleotides line up with TRBD1. The CDR3 sequence is 14 residues long. Trimming at V came to 3 bases and at J to 3 bases, leaving 2 bases not matched to a gene. Germline V gene data show CDR1 as MGHRA and CDR2 as YSYEKL. The CDR3 protein is CASSQTGGEETQYF. Here the CDR3 DNA reads TGCGCCAGCAGCCAGACAGGGGGAGAAGAGACCCAGTACTTC.

The rearrangement links TRBV9 to TRBJ2-7; 9 bases fit TRBD2. The ends lost 4 bases at V and 3 bases at J; junction bases unmatched: 5. The CDR3 is made up of 14 amino acids. Germline CDR1 reads SGDLS; CDR2 reads YYNGEE. CDR3 loop: CASSPAGGFYEQYF. The CDR3 DNA follows: TGTGCCAGCAGCCCCGCGGGGGGGTTCTACGAGCAGTACTTC. Using reference TRBV9 and TRBJ2-7 for the parts outside the CDR3, the full variable domain is DSGVTQTPKHLITATGQRVTLRCSPRSGDLSVYWYQQSLDQGLQFLIQYYNGEERAKGNILERFSAQQFPDLHSELNLSSLELGDSALYFCASSPAGGFYEQYFGPGTRLTVT.

The chain employs TRBV29-1 and TRBJ2-7; 7 nucleotides align to TRBD1. The CDR3 totals 14 residues. Germline V gene data show CDR1 as SQVTM and CDR2 as ANQGSEA. Trimming at V came to 5 bases and at J to 0 bases, leaving 7 bases not matched to a gene. The CDR3, as DNA: TGCAGCGTTAGAGGGGGCGGAACCTCCTACGAGCAGTACTTC. As protein: CSVRGGGTSYEQYF.

V is TRBV27 and J is TRBJ2-3, with D unclear. The CDR3 sequence is 16 residues long. The germline V gene has CDR1 MNHEY and CDR2 SMNVEV (reference sequence). V shed 2 bases and J shed 1 base, with 13 bases lying between them. The CDR3 spells CASSLLGWDGTDTQYF. The DNA for the CDR3 is TGTGCCAGCAGTTTACTGGGGTGGGATGGCACAGATACGCAGTATTTT.

The chain combines TRBV13 with TRBJ2-2, with D possibly TRBD2 on 7 matching bases. V was cut by 5 bases and J by 6 bases, with 16 bases left in between. CDR3 length: 15 residues. Germline CDR1 and CDR2: PRHDT and FYEKMQ (reference sequence). The CDR3 reads CASSPRGGKAGELFF. The CDR3 nucleotides are TGTGCCAGCAGCCCCAGGGGAGGGAAGGCCGGGGAGCTGTTTTTT.

This chain uses TRBV29-1 with TRBJ2-1, with D perhaps TRBD2 (5 bases). CDR1 SQVTM and CDR2 ANQGSEA come from the germline V gene. The CDR3 runs to 15 residues. V shed 0 bases and J shed 9 bases, with 18 bases lying between them. CDR3 region: CSVEDRVLPRGEQFF. The CDR3 bases are TGCAGCGTTGAAGATCGCGTTCTTCCTCGGGGTGAGCAGTTCTTC.

This chain uses TRBV5-1 with TRBJ2-1, with D perhaps matching TRBD2 (6 bases). The CDR3 is made up of 15 amino acids. Trimming took off 2 bases at V and 6 bases at J, with 15 bases between the two ends. CDR1 and CDR2 from the germline V gene are SGHRS and YFSETQ. CDR3 amino acids: CASSFDFGTLNEQFF. The CDR3 DNA follows: TGCGCCAGCAGCTTCGATTTCGGGACTCTCAATGAGCAGTTCTTC.

This rearrangement joins TRBV5-4 to TRBJ2-7; no clear D. The CDR3 sequence is 14 residues long. Germline V lookup: CDR1 SGHNT, CDR2 YYREEE (reference sequence). Trimming cost V 4 bases and J 3 bases, with 14 bases left between them. DNA for the CDR3: TGTGCCAGCAGCCAAGATTCGAACTTCTACGAGCAGTACTTC. Amino acids: CASSQDSNFYEQYF.

The chain joins TRBV29-1 to TRBJ2-5, with D maybe TRBD1 (6 bases). The J call may be wrong; the DNA end is better matched by TRBJ2-7. This CDR3 region has 15 residues. The germline gives CDR1 SQVTM, CDR2 ANQGSEA. The CDR3 bases are TGCAGCGCAAGAGGGTGGCAGGGGCTCTCCTACGAGCAGTACTTC. Translated: CSARGWQGLSYEQYF.

The gene calls are TRBV5-1 and TRBJ1-1, with D possibly being TRBD1 (6 bases). The germline V gene encodes CDR1 SGHRS and CDR2 YFSETQ. Trimming stripped 3 bases from V and 1 base from J, with 13 bases between. The CDR3 contains 15 residues. The CDR3 nucleotides read TGCGCCAGCAGCTCTAGGGACACCTCGAACACTGAAGCTTTCTTT. Its protein is CASSSRDTSNTEAFF.

The rearrangement links TRBV9 to TRBJ2-5; 11 bases map to TRBD2. After removal of 3 bases from V and 5 bases from J, the junction contained 6 bases not matched to a gene. This CDR3 contains 15 residues. Germline CDR1 and CDR2: SGDLS and YYNGEE. In nucleotides, the CDR3 is TGTGCCAGCAGCGCCCTTAGCGGGAGGGATGAGACCCAGTACTTC. Translation gives CASSALSGRDETQYF.

The gene calls are TRBV29-1 and TRBJ2-5; D gene uncertain. V lost 8 bases and J 5 bases, leaving 15 bases between the germline ends. The CDR3 sequence is 12 residues long. Germline-derived CDR1 and CDR2 are SQVTM and ANQGSEA. CDR3 region: CSFDGQWETQYF. CDR3 bases: TGCAGCTTCGACGGTCAGTGGGAGACCCAGTACTTC.

This clone has a handful of counts. The chain recombines TRBV4-1 with TRBJ2-7; tentatively, D is TRBD2 (6 bases). This CDR3 comprises 14 residues. Germline-derived CDR1 and CDR2 are MGHRA and YSYEKL. Trimming removed 1 base at V and 5 bases at J, with 12 bases between. CDR3 coding DNA: TGCGCCAGCAGCCAAGGGTCGGGAGCCCACGAGCAGTACTTC. This gives the protein CASSQGSGAHEQYF.

The chain is built from TRBV13 and TRBJ2-1; D remains ambiguous. Germline V gene lookup returns CDR1 PRHDT and CDR2 FYEKMQ (reference sequence). The CDR3 has 17 residues. The V gene lost 0 bases and the J gene lost 0 bases, with 12 bases spanning the gap. CDR3 region: CASSLGLRFSSYNEQFF. DNA for the CDR3: TGTGCCAGCAGCTTAGGGCTGCGGTTTAGCTCCTACAATGAGCAGTTCTTC.